Presented here are 10 T cell receptor beta chains from one specimen sequenced in a study of cytomegalovirus exposure and HLA in healthy donors. Generated by immunoSEQ multiplex PCR, the TCRdb table keeps only in-frame clones and is missing some. The profile shows about 120,000 clones, under 90% of them singletons. The sample taken for sequencing was PBMCs. These receptor sequences come from a woman aged 18-29 years in good health and CMV-seronegative.

The CDR3 nucleotides are TGTGCCAGCAGCAAAGTTGAAACGGGACTAACCTACGAGCAGTACTTC. Its protein is CASSKVETGLTYEQYF. V and J are TRBV21-1 and TRBJ2-7; the table's TRBD2 call for D was not verified on the DNA. TRBV21-1 is assigned pseudogene status. The CDR3 spans 16 residues.

The CDR3 sequence: CASSVAMSGNHYGYTF. CDR3 nucleotide sequence: TGTGCCAGCAGCGTAGCTATGTCGGGAAACCACTATGGCTACACCTTC. This chain connects TRBV9 to TRBJ1-2, with no clear D. This CDR3 region has 16 residues. The ends were cut back, 0 bases at V and 3 bases at J, with 15 bases in the middle. Germline V lookup: CDR1 SGDLS, CDR2 YYNGEE.

The DNA of the CDR3 is TGCGCCAGCCGACCGACAGTAGCTAACTATGGCTACACCTTC. Amino acids: CASRPTVANYGYTF. The genes are TRBV5-1 and TRBJ1-2; tentatively, D is TRBD1 (5 bases). With 7 bases removed from V and 0 bases from J, the gap between germline ends came to 13 bases. This CDR3 has 14 residues. Germline CDR1 is SGHRS and CDR2 is YFSETQ. Combining the CDR3 with reference TRBV5-1 and TRBJ1-2 gives the whole variable domain KAGVTQTPRYLIKTRGQQVTLSCSPISGHRSVSWYQQTPGQGLQFLFEYFSETQRNKGNFPGRFSGRQFSNSRSEMNVSTLELGDSALYLCASRPTVANYGYTFGSGTRLTVV.

The rearrangement links TRBV5-6 to TRBJ2-5; D is possibly TRBD2 (6 bases). This CDR3 comprises 15 residues. Trimming removed 2 bases from V and 0 bases from J, with 11 bases in between. Germline V gene data show CDR1 as SGHDT and CDR2 as YYEEEE. The CDR3 region is CASSFGGSYQETQYF. CDR3 nucleotide sequence: TGTGCCAGCAGCTTTGGAGGGTCCTACCAAGAGACCCAGTACTTC.

The gene calls are TRBV5-4 and TRBJ2-5; 8 nucleotides match TRBD2. Trimming at V came to 5 bases and at J to 5 bases, leaving 8 bases not matched to a gene. Germline V lookup: CDR1 SGHNT, CDR2 YYREEE (reference sequence). This CDR3 contains 14 residues. CDR3 in DNA: TGTGCCAGCAGTCACAGCGGGAGAGGGGAGACCCAGTACTTC. Encoded protein: CASSHSGRGETQYF.

The rearrangement links TRBV28 to TRBJ1-2; 8 positions agree with TRBD1. The CDR3 runs 13 residues. Trimming removed 7 bases from V and 7 bases from J; junction bases left unmatched: 8. Germline V lookup: CDR1 MDHEN, CDR2 SYDVKM. CDR3 in amino acids: CASILTGDGGYTF. Here the CDR3 DNA reads TGTGCCAGCATACTGACAGGGGATGGTGGCTACACCTTC.

V gene TRBV7-9 combines with J gene TRBJ2-3; the D is unclear. Trimming shortened V by 5 bases and J by 5 bases, and 20 bases separated the two germline ends. Per the germline V gene, CDR1 is SEHNR and CDR2 is FQNEAQ (reference sequence). The CDR3 sequence is 16 residues long. CDR3 DNA sequence: TGTGCCAGCAGCCCTTTATGGCAGGTGATGATAGATACGCAGTATTTT. Translated, it gives CASSPLWQVMIDTQYF.

Note on this clone: Within the sample, other DNA sequences also encode this same CDR3. The V gene is TRBV7-8, the J gene TRBJ2-7; 7 bases are a match to TRBD1. The germline gives CDR1 SGHVS, CDR2 FQNEAQ. The CDR3 has 14 amino acids. V lost 1 base to trimming and J lost 1 base; unmatched junction nucleotides: 1. This chain's CDR3 is CASSLVRGSYEQYF. The CDR3 bases are TGTGCCAGCAGCTTAGTCAGGGGGTCCTACGAGCAGTACTTC.

The chain carries TRBV19 and TRBJ1-1; tentatively, D is TRBD1 (6 bases). Germline V gene lookup returns CDR1 LNHDA and CDR2 SQIVND (reference sequence). The CDR3 spans 14 residues. Trimming removed 3 bases from V and 1 base from J, with 9 bases in between. The chain's CDR3 is CASSITGKNTEAFF. CDR3 sequence (DNA): TGTGCCAGTAGTATTACAGGGAAGAACACTGAAGCTTTCTTT.

The chain employs TRBV13 and TRBJ1-4, with 9 positions matching TRBD1. Germline V gene data show CDR1 as PRHDT and CDR2 as FYEKMQ (reference sequence). There are 15 residues in the CDR3. The V gene end was trimmed by 0 bases and the J gene end by 7 bases; junction bases not matched to a gene: 3. The CDR3 DNA follows: TGTGCCAGCAGCTTAGGAGGACAGGGGAGTGAAAAACTGTTTTTT. Translation gives CASSLGGQGSEKLFF.